This entry lists 9 T cell receptor beta chains sequenced from one sample in a study of technical replicates of blood from several donors. Here immunoSEQ multiplex PCR was the method, and the copy in TCRdb shows in-frame clones only, minus some. Counted here are 70,000 to 85,000 clones, around 90% occurring once; the ten biggest clones make up 0.27%. Sequences were obtained from T cells isolated from PBMCs. These receptor sequences come from a human donor in good health.

The chain is built from TRBV5-8 and TRBJ2-4; TRBD2 aligns across 14 bases. Trimming at V came to 4 bases and at J to 0 bases, leaving 6 bases not matched to a gene. This CDR3 is 18 amino acids long. CDR1 and CDR2 (germline): SGHTS, YDEGEE. CDR3: CASSEGLAGDVAKNIQYF. The CDR3 nucleotides are TGTGCCAGCAGCGAGGGACTAGCGGGGGATGTAGCCAAAAACATTCAGTACTTC. Using reference TRBV5-8 and TRBJ2-4 for the parts outside the CDR3, the full variable domain is EAGVTQSPTHLIKTRGQQATLRCSPISGHTSVYWYQQALGLGLQFLLWYDEGEERNRGNFPPRFSGRQFPNYSSELNVNALELEDSALYLCASSEGLAGDVAKNIQYFGAGTRLSVL.

The V and J genes are TRBV14 and TRBJ1-3; D unclear. The CDR3 totals 19 residues. V dropped 4 bases and J dropped 0 bases, with 22 bases sitting between them. Germline CDR1 reads SGHDN; CDR2 reads FVKESK. The CDR3 nucleotides are TGTGCCAGCAGCCCCTACCCACTTGGGCAGCCGTACTCTGGAAACACCATATATTTT. It specifies CASSPYPLGQPYSGNTIYF. Supplemented by reference TRBV14 and TRBJ1-3, the full variable domain reads EAGVTQFPSHSVIEKGQTVTLRCDPISGHDNLYWYRRVMGKEIKFLLHFVKESKQDESGMPNNRFLAERTGGTYSTLKVQPAELEDSGVYFCASSPYPLGQPYSGNTIYFGEGSWLTVV.

The genes are TRBV11-2 and TRBJ2-3; D is possibly TRBD2 (5 bases). Germline-derived CDR1 and CDR2 are SGHAT and FQNNGV. V shed 5 bases and J shed 0 bases, with 15 bases lying between them. This CDR3 has 16 residues. For the CDR3, the DNA is TGTGCCAGCAGCCTCCTAGCAGGAATTAGCACAGATACGCAGTATTTT. Its protein product is CASSLLAGISTDTQYF.

The chain joins TRBV4-1 to TRBJ2-7; 10 positions agree with TRBD1. The V gene's germline CDR1 is MGHRA and CDR2 YSYEKL. J gave up 3 bases and V 4 bases, and 3 bases lay outside the gene matches. This CDR3 is built from 14 residues. The CDR3 loop reads CASSLGQGDYEQYF. The CDR3 DNA reads TGCGCCAGCAGCCTTGGACAGGGGGACTACGAGCAGTACTTC.

The V gene is TRBV7-9, the J gene TRBJ1-5; D might be TRBD1 (6 bases). V lost 1 base and J lost 2, with 9 bases in between. Germline loops: CDR1 SEHNR, CDR2 FQNEAQ (reference sequence). The CDR3 extends over 15 amino acids. The CDR3: CASSLGGGGNQPQHF. CDR3 coding DNA: TGTGCCAGCAGCTTAGGAGGGGGTGGCAATCAGCCCCAGCATTTT.

The chain has TRBV18 and TRBJ1-2, with D tentatively TRBD1 (5 bases). Germline V gene sequence: CDR1 KGHSH, CDR2 LQKENI. This CDR3 is built from 14 residues. Trimming shortened V by 4 bases and J by 0 bases, and 9 bases separated the two germline ends. This CDR3 reads CASSRGSSNYGYTF. CDR3 sequence (DNA): TGTGCCAGCTCACGGGGCAGCTCTAACTATGGCTACACCTTC. Together with reference TRBV18 and TRBJ1-2, the CDR3 gives the full variable domain: NAGVMQNPRHLVRRRGQEARLRCSPMKGHSHVYWYRQLPEEGLKFMVYLQKENIIDESGMPKERFSAEFPKEGPSILRIQQVVRGDSAAYFCASSRGSSNYGYTFGSGTRLTVV.

This clone was counted a single time. This chain joins TRBV11-3 and TRBJ2-2; 11 bases fit TRBD2. Germline lookup yields CDR1 SGHNT and CDR2 YENEEA. Trimming removed 2 bases from V and 3 bases from J; junction bases left unmatched: 2. This CDR3 is 16 amino acids long. The CDR3 spells CASSLLAGGDTGELFF. CDR3 sequence (DNA): TGTGCCAGCAGCTTACTAGCGGGGGGTGACACCGGGGAGCTGTTTTTT.

The chain recombines TRBV5-6 with TRBJ1-1, with D perhaps TRBD1 (5 bases). The CDR3 consists of 13 residues. CDR1 SGHDT and CDR2 YYEEEE come from the germline V gene. Trimming left V 4 bases short and J 1 base short, with 8 bases between. For the CDR3, the DNA is TGTGCCAGCAGCGCTCAGGGGAACACTGAAGCTTTCTTT. Residues: CASSAQGNTEAFF. Together with reference TRBV5-6 and TRBJ1-1, the CDR3 gives the full variable domain: DAGVTQSPTHLIKTRGQQVTLRCSPKSGHDTVSWYQQALGQGPQFIFQYYEEEERQRGNFPDRFSGHQFPNYSSELNVNALLLGDSALYLCASSAQGNTEAFFGQGTRLTVV.

V is TRBV18 and J is TRBJ2-7, with D possibly TRBD1 on 5 matching bases. V lost 0 bases to trimming and J lost 3 bases, with 9 bases between them. Germline CDR1 is KGHSH and CDR2 is LQKENI. This CDR3 comprises 14 residues. Written as DNA, the CDR3 is TGTGCCAGCTCACCACCGGCCAGGGTCTACGAGCAGTACTTC. It specifies CASSPPARVYEQYF.